This TCR beta chain originates from a study of Graves' ophthalmopathy and Graves' hyperthyroidism. Points from the study as a whole: The authors also found most expanded thyroid clonotypes above 0.001 frequency in blood.

This clonotype appeared many times. The antigen is not known. CDR1 and CDR2 from the germline V gene are SGHRS and YFSETQ. The V gene lost 4 bases and the J gene lost 2 bases, with 13 bases spanning the gap. The length of the CDR3 is 14 residues. From RNA, the CDR3 regions of TCR beta chains were amplified and sequenced. The library came from an HTBI-primed first-round RT-PCR and a second-round multiplex PCR. TCRdb fed the multiplex PCR reads into MiXCR, producing one record per CDR3 protein. The sample shows hundreds of thousands of distinct CDR3 sequences, approximately 39% of them seen only once. The receptor was isolated from an adult man with Graves' ophthalmopathy. This chain connects TRBV5-1 to TRBJ2-7; possible D gene TRBD1, 6 bases. Specimen: peripheral blood. CDR3 coding DNA: TGCGCCAGCAGCCTAGGACAGAGGACCTACGAGCAGTACTTC. Translation gives CASSLGQRTYEQYF. Full variable domain (rest looked up from reference TRBV5-1 and TRBJ2-7): KAGVTQTPRYLIKTRGQQVTLSCSPISGHRSVSWYQQTPGQGLQFLFEYFSETQRNKGNFPGRFSGRQFSNSRSEMNVSTLELGDSALYLCASSLGQRTYEQYFGPGTRLTVT.